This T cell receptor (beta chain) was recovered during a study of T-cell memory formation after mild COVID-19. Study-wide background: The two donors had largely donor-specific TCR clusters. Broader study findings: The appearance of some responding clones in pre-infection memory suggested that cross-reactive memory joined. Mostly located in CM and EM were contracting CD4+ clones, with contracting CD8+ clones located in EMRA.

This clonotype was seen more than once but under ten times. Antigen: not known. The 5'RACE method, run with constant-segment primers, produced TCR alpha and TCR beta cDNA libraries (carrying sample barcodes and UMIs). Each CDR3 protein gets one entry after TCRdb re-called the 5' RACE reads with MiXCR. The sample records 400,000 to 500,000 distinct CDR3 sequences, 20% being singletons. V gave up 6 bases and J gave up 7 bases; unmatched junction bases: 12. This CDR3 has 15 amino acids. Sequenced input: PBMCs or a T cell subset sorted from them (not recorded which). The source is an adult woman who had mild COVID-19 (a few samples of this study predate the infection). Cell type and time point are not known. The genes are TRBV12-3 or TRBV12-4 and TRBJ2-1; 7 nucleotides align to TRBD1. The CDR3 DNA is TGTGCCAGCAGAAAACAGGGGAACAGGGGTAATGAGCAGTTCTTC. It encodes CASRKQGNRGNEQFF.